These 21 T cell receptor beta chains share one sample of origin, sequenced in a study of control samples from healthy donors and cancer patients. Repertoires were generated with immunoSEQ multiplex PCR, while TCRdb's copy carries only in-frame clones and drops some. Of some 130,000 clones listed, roughly 90% are singletons. The sequencing input was blood. These receptors originate from a woman between 50 and 59 years old in good health.

The chain combines TRBV24-1 with TRBJ2-1; 13 nucleotides line up with TRBD2. The CDR3 contains 16 residues. Per germline, CDR1 KGHDR and CDR2 SFDVKD. V shed 7 bases, J shed 12 bases, and the junction held 14 bases outside the gene matches. CDR3: CATSRKLGLAGEGQFF. DNA for the CDR3: TGTGCCACCAGCCGAAAACTAGGACTAGCGGGAGAGGGGCAGTTCTTC.

The chain uses TRBV6-6 and TRBJ1-6, with a tentative D call TRBD1 (5 bases). Germline-derived CDR1 and CDR2 are MNHNY and SVGAGI (reference sequence). V was shortened by 2 bases and J by 11 bases, with 7 bases between the two germline ends. This CDR3 region has 12 residues. CDR3 DNA: TGTGCCAGCAGTTACGAACAGGCACCCCTCCACTTT. This sequence encodes CASSYEQAPLHF.

V is TRBV10-2 and J is TRBJ1-5; D is uncertain. Germline V gene lookup returns CDR1 WSHSY and CDR2 SAAADI. The CDR3 sequence is 15 residues long. V lost 3 bases, J lost 0 bases, and 9 bases lay in between. In DNA, the CDR3 is TGCGCCAGCAGTGAAGCCCTATATAGCAATCAGCCCCAGCATTTT. Amino acids: CASSEALYSNQPQHF.

The gene calls are TRBV6-1 and TRBJ1-6, with 9 bases that match TRBD1. The trim removed 0 bases at V and 13 bases at J, leaving 7 bases unmatched. CDR1 and CDR2 from the germline V gene are MNHNS and SASEGT. The CDR3 covers 15 residues. DNA for the CDR3: TGTGCCAGCAGTGAAGCGCTGGGACAGGGTTTTCCCCTCCACTTT. It codes for CASSEALGQGFPLHF.

This chain links TRBV10-2 with TRBJ2-7; 10 positions match TRBD1. Germline CDR1 reads WSHSY; CDR2 reads SAAADI. J gave up 1 base and V 8 bases, and 5 bases lay outside the gene matches. This CDR3 is 14 amino acids long. The CDR3 DNA is TGCGCCAGCGGGACAGGGGAGTTTTCCTACGAGCAGTACTTC. As protein: CASGTGEFSYEQYF.

This chain joins TRBV24-1 and TRBJ2-3; a weak D match, TRBD1 (7 bases). The germline gives CDR1 KGHDR, CDR2 SFDVKD. V was trimmed by 4 bases and J by 2 bases, leaving 12 bases between them. The CDR3 totals 15 residues. CDR3 region: CATSEAGGTTDTQYF. The CDR3 region has the DNA TGTGCCACCAGTGAGGCAGGGGGGACCACAGATACGCAGTATTTT.

The rearrangement links TRBV5-6 to TRBJ1-1; D perhaps matches TRBD1 (5 bases). Trimming took off 3 bases at V and 7 bases at J, with 19 bases between the two ends. Per germline, CDR1 SGHDT and CDR2 YYEEEE. CDR3 size: 15 residues. For the CDR3, the DNA is TGTGCCAGCAGCTGGGGGAGAGGAAGAGTGGGTGAAGCTTTCTTT. Translating gives CASSWGRGRVGEAFF.

V gene TRBV28 combines with J gene TRBJ1-1; possibly TRBD1 for D (5 bases). V lost 2 bases, J lost 1 base, and 8 bases lay in between. The CDR3 is 14 amino acids. Germline V gene data show CDR1 as MDHEN and CDR2 as SYDVKM. The CDR3 region has the DNA TGTGCCAGCAGTTTAGGGGCGGGGAACACTGAAGCTTTCTTT. Translated: CASSLGAGNTEAFF.

The chain recombines TRBV30 with TRBJ1-2; a weak D match, TRBD1 (6 bases). The CDR3 has 11 residues. V lost 5 bases and J 8 bases, leaving 12 bases between the germline ends. CDR1 is GTSNPN and CDR2 is SVGIG in the germline V gene (reference sequence). CDR3 amino acids: CAWSGGVGYTF. In DNA form, the CDR3 reads TGTGCCTGGTCCGGGGGCGTCGGCTACACCTTC.

The chain employs TRBV27 and TRBJ1-5; D gene uncertain. Trimming left V 2 bases short and J 3 bases short, with 5 bases between. The CDR3 has 13 amino acids. The germline V gene has CDR1 MNHEY and CDR2 SMNVEV (reference sequence). CDR3 nucleotides: TGTGCCAGCAGTTTAAGCCTCAATCAGCCCCAGCATTTT. This gives the protein CASSLSLNQPQHF.

This sequence joins TRBV5-1 and TRBJ2-6; D not certain. This CDR3 comprises 16 residues. Germline V lookup: CDR1 SGHRS, CDR2 YFSETQ. Trimming removed 7 bases at V and 2 bases at J, with 16 bases between. The DNA for the CDR3 is TGCGCCAGCCGCCGGACGGTCGACGCTGGGGCCAACGTCCTGACTTTC. Residues: CASRRTVDAGANVLTF.

In DNA, the CDR3 is TGTGCCAGCAGCAGCTCGGACAGGGGAATCTCTGGGGCCAACGTCCTGACTTTC. Its protein is CASSSSDRGISGANVLTF. The chain is built from TRBV7-9 and TRBJ2-6, with 9 bases aligning to TRBD1. CDR1 and CDR2 (germline): SEHNR, FQNEAQ (reference sequence). The V segment lost 5 bases and the J segment 0 bases; nucleotides outside the gene matches: 8. CDR3 length: 18 amino acids.

This clone was picked up one time. The rearrangement uses TRBV5-5 and TRBJ1-3; TRBD1 matches 8 bases. After removal of 0 bases from V and 3 bases from J, the junction contained 5 bases not matched to a gene. Per the germline V gene, CDR1 is SGHKS and CDR2 is YYEKEE (reference sequence). The CDR3 has 16 residues. CDR3 DNA: TGTGCCAGCAGCTTGGCCAGGGGGCTAGATGGAAACACCATATATTTT. Encoded protein: CASSLARGLDGNTIYF.

This clone was counted once. The rearrangement uses TRBV6-5 and TRBJ2-1; D possibly corresponds to TRBD2 (5 bases). The CDR3 consists of 14 residues. V lost 5 bases, J lost 1 base, and 9 bases lay in between. Germline V CDR1 and CDR2: MNHEY, SVGAGI. The CDR3 protein is CASSPRGSYNEQFF. In DNA, the CDR3 is TGTGCCAGCAGTCCCCGGGGTTCCTACAATGAGCAGTTCTTC.

The V and J genes are TRBV25-1 and TRBJ1-1; D not certain. CDR3 length: 16 residues. Germline assignment: CDR1 MGHDK and CDR2 SYGVNS. V was shortened by 5 bases and J by 1 base, with 17 bases between the two germline ends. The CDR3 region is CASSLPGVGGNTEAFF. CDR3 nucleotide sequence: TGTGCCAGCAGTCTACCTGGAGTAGGCGGGAACACTGAAGCTTTCTTT.

The J gene is TRBJ2-7, the V gene TRBV28; 8 bases map to TRBD1. This CDR3 is built from 14 residues. V lost 3 bases to trimming and J lost 4 bases; unmatched junction nucleotides: 5. Germline CDR1 reads MDHEN; CDR2 reads SYDVKM. The CDR3 sequence is CASSFRDRRYEQYF. As DNA, the CDR3 is TGTGCCAGCAGTTTCCGGGACAGGCGATACGAGCAGTACTTC.

J is TRBJ2-7 and V is TRBV21-1; the table names TRBD2, a call not compared with the DNA. TRBV21-1 is deemed a pseudogene. This CDR3 contains 14 residues. CDR3 region: CASSKGLETYEQYF. The CDR3 DNA sequence: TGTGCCAGCAGCAAAGGTCTGGAGACCTACGAGCAGTACTTC.

The rearrangement joins TRBV29-1 to TRBJ2-7; 9 bases are shared with TRBD1. Germline V CDR1 and CDR2: SQVTM, ANQGSEA. CDR3 length equals 15 residues. V gave up 8 bases and J gave up 1 base; unmatched junction bases: 12. The CDR3 DNA reads as TGCAGCATAACCTCGGGACAGGGTATATCCTACGAGCAGTACTTC. Amino acids: CSITSGQGISYEQYF.

J is TRBJ1-1 and V is TRBV10-3; D perhaps matches TRBD1 (6 bases). The CDR3 spans 16 residues. V was clipped by 0 bases and J by 0 bases, with 11 bases between them. Germline assignment: CDR1 ENHRY and CDR2 SYGVKD. The CDR3, as DNA: TGTGCCATCAGTGAGTCAGGGGGAACCATGAACACTGAAGCTTTCTTT. Translation: CAISESGGTMNTEAFF.

The V and J genes are TRBV7-9 and TRBJ1-2; TRBD1 agrees at 12 bases. Germline trimming cut 5 bases from V and 5 bases from J; bases unmatched to any gene: 15. CDR3 size: 18 residues. Germline V gene data show CDR1 as SEHNR and CDR2 as FQNEAQ (reference sequence). Written as DNA, the CDR3 is TGTGCCAGCAGCAAACAATCGATAGGGGACAGGGGGCAGTATGGCTACACCTTC. This codes for CASSKQSIGDRGQYGYTF.

This clone was found once. J is TRBJ1-1 and V is TRBV25-1, with D perhaps matching TRBD1 (6 bases). CDR1 is MGHDK and CDR2 is SYGVNS in the germline V gene. The ends were cut back, 2 bases at V and 4 bases at J, with 8 bases in the middle. CDR3 length equals 13 residues. The CDR3 nucleotides read TGTGCCAGCAGTGAAAGGGGGATCACTGAAGCTTTCTTT. Translated, it gives CASSERGITEAFF.